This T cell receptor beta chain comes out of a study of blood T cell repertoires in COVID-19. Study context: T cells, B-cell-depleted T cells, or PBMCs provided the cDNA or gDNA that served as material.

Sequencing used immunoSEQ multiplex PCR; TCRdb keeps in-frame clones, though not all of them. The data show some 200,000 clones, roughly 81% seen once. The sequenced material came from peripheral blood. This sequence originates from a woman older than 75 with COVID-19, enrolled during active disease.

CDR3 DNA sequence: TGTGCCACCAGCAGTGGTAAAAGGGAGCCCTACGAGCAGTACTTC. As protein: CATSSGKREPYEQYF. The genes are TRBV15 and TRBJ2-7; D is perhaps TRBD2 (5 bases). V lost 3 bases and J lost 2, with 14 bases in between. The CDR3 is made up of 15 amino acids. Germline V gene lookup returns CDR1 LNHNV and CDR2 YYDKDF (reference sequence).